This record covers a single T cell receptor (beta chain). This clone was found a few times. The target of this receptor is not known. No quality values exist for individual bases; no much larger clone is one base distant. Based on the germline V gene, the CDR1 and CDR2 sequences are MDHEN and SYDVKM. CDR3 length: 18 amino acids, cysteine to phenylalanine. CDR3 DNA only is kept here, 54 bases in frame from base 1. After removal of 6 bases from V and 1 base from J, the junction retains 13 bases not matched to a gene. These data belong to a study of cytomegalovirus exposure and HLA in healthy donors (TCRdb year 2017). Notes on the research overall: In an earlier analysis of fewer than 750 of the donors, less than 350 Gb of sequence data and 100 million or so unique TCR beta sequences from about 190 million T cells were reported. An early release that covered 500 to 800 HLA-typed donors contained approximately 300 gigabases of sequencing data and 85 million to 100 million unique TCR sequences. Among the roughly 400 genotyped donors, around 81% belonged to the genetic ancestry cluster associated with self-reported Caucasian donors. The study was designed to test whether signatures of past pathogen exposure could be identified by cataloging public T cell receptors. Using immunosequencing, the study profiled T cell repertoires from roughly 650 subjects and related those repertoires to cytomegalovirus serostatus. In addition to the first cohort of approximately 650 subjects, a separate validation cohort of approximately 120 different subjects was used. To predict cytomegalovirus infection status, the study combined high-throughput TCR immunosequencing, statistical association of individual TCRs with disease status, and machine learning. To study patterns of TCR occurrence, a later analysis re-analyzed previously published TCR beta repertoires from several hundred donors and added high-resolution HLA genotyping. Rather than using new phenotypic data, the later analysis identified candidate immune exposures from TCR beta sequences and from how often those sequences occurred across donors. An earlier analysis of approximately 630 of the donors applied high-throughput TCR beta sequencing to assess whether each TCR beta V gene segment acted as functional or pseudogenic. Alongside the repertoire data, information on donor age, sex, ethnicity and CMV serostatus was compiled. In a later genetic analysis, genome-wide SNP genotypes for about 55% of the 666 donors were used, and that subset was treated as a discovery cohort. All discovery cohort repertoires had been generated using a single sequencing platform. HLA typing covered class I and class II loci at four-digit resolution. Typing coverage differed by locus: A, B, C, DRB1 and DQB1 were typed in roughly 620-640 donors, DQA1 in 522, DPA1 in around 610, and DPB1 in 400 to 480. Roughly five DR-DQ haplotypes were handled as single units for association and clustering because linkage in the cohort was strong. Across 398 genotyped donors of the cohort, an average of about 220,000 unique TCR beta nucleotide sequences per donor were sequenced, and roughly 20% of those sequences were non-productive.

Receptor libraries were prepared by the immunoSEQ multiplex PCR assay. For the multiplex PCR, a mixture combining 60 forward primers for TCR Vbeta segments and 13 reverse primers for TCR Jbeta segments was used. The CDR3 region of rearranged TCR beta genes was amplified from genomic DNA by a multiplex PCR assay. Amplified TCR beta libraries were sequenced as 87-base-pair reads on the Illumina HiSeq System. The study's processing was this. In a later analysis, tens of millions of unique TCR beta chains were counted across the 500 to 700 repertoires, and about 9.9 million of these chains were shared by at least two donors. Raw reads were error-corrected and collapsed into unique sequences by a nearest-neighbor algorithm in which closely related sequences were merged to remove PCR and sequencing errors. V, D and J gene segments were assigned by aligning CDR3 sequences to IMGT reference sequences. For a sequence to be retained, a match of at least six nucleotides to both a V gene segment and a J gene segment was required. Rearrangements were called productive when the CDR3 lacked stop codons and stayed in frame with V and J; all others were non-productive. CDR3 was defined by IMGT convention, running from the second conserved V-encoded cysteine to the conserved J-encoded phenylalanine. The earlier analysis of fewer than 750 of the donors excluded sequences that lacked an unambiguous match to a single V gene segment. In an earlier analysis of around 600 of the donors, V segments were called functional above 56.7% productive rearrangements and were called segregating when the between-donor standard deviation exceeded 5%. A statistical classification framework was built for diagnosing cytomegalovirus status from the catalog of TCR beta chain sequences. In a later analysis, TCR nucleotide sequences were compared against IMGT/GENE-DB human TR gene sequences so that V and J genes could be assigned. In a later analysis, CDR3 sequences and most-parsimonious VDJ recombination scenarios were assigned using the TCRdist pipeline. In a later analysis, each TCR beta chain was defined by its CDR3 amino acid sequence together with its V-gene family, and reads lacking a unique V-gene family were excluded. To address suspected cross-contamination and a sequencing artifact, a later analysis removed approximately 600 highly shared, low-generation-probability nucleotide sequences. In a later analysis, a clonal expansion index was calculated for each public chain from normalized within-repertoire ranks of inferred template counts. Generation probabilities in a later analysis came from a VDJ recombination model fitted to out-of-frame rearrangements, and those results were checked against IGoR. In a later analysis, hypergeometric tests were used to score TCR-TCR, TCR-HLA and TCR-CMV co-occurrence, with a repertoire-size bias correction applied to TCR pairs. In a later analysis, false discovery rates were estimated by permuting HLA or CMV assignments 20 times. In a later analysis, co-occurring TCRs were grouped using DBSCAN, with TCRdist sequence similarity added in when clustering inside HLA-allele-positive subsets. Repertoires with fewer than 30,000 or more than 120,000 public chains were left out of co-occurrence clustering, as were five repertoires with anomalous nucleotide sharing. TCRdb stores this immuneACCESS table with in-frame sequences only. Part of the clones is absent; in the studies checked, under half of the shortfall reflects unresolved V genes, and no reason is known for the rest. The D gene and trimming were derived from the DNA, and the V and J assignments and clone size from that table. This sample gives 150,000 or so clones in total; about three quarters of them show up just once. 1.1% to 1.5% of the sample is taken by the ten largest.

Here is what the overall study found, with its caveats: A later analysis found that HLA-associated TCR beta chains were more clonally expanded and had lower generation probabilities than equally common non-associated chains. Several of the top co-occurrence clusters appeared to be linked to parvovirus B19, influenza, CMV and Epstein-Barr virus, according to a later analysis. Strong co-occurrence of HLA alleles, especially DR and DQ, made assigning TCR associations to individual alleles difficult. A later analysis found that most CMV-associated TCR beta chains appeared HLA-restricted, with HLA associations seemingly driven largely by CMV exposure. It was suggested by the authors that the approach could potentially be generalized to other disease states and immunological phenotypes. The earlier analysis of 587 of the donors excluded 15 to 20 rarely observed V segments, including chromosome 9 orphons, because counts were too low. HLA typing was unavailable for some donors at each locus, so association tests used only the typed subset. Three of the identified cytomegalovirus-associated TCR beta chains were confirmed in vitro to be specific for cytomegalovirus antigens. In an earlier analysis of approximately 590 of the donors, most TCR beta V segments appeared in productive rearrangements about 87% or about 30% of the time, broadly matching IMGT annotations. In this cohort, only TCR beta chains were sequenced, and detectable features were limited by the absence of alpha or paired-chain data. The 87-base-pair reads could not distinguish some IMGT-functional V segments, including TRBV6-2 and TRBV6-3, so those segments were excluded. In a later genetic analysis, a missense DCLRE1C variant was associated with V-gene and J-gene trimming of TCR beta chains, and the association was replicated in an independent cohort. A cluster of highly shared sequence variants was judged likely to represent a technical artifact of the sequencing pipeline. A later genetic analysis reported fewer N-insertions in productive TCRs among donors in an Asian-associated ancestry cluster than the approximately 700-donor mean. CMV serostatus was the only immune exposure information available for the cohort. A further reported finding was that TCR beta sequences accurately predicted the HLA-A and HLA-B alleles for most subjects in the first cohort. The presence/absence analyses assumed that sequencing depth was roughly uniform across donors, and that assumption may not be true. At a false discovery rate of 0.05, a later analysis linked 16,000 or so TCR beta sequences to specific HLA alleles. Correlated functional status among segregating V segments might be attributable to linkage disequilibrium, but an unknown experimental factor could not be ruled out. Across donors, most TCR sequences were observed very rarely, whereas some public TCRs were present in many individuals. The study gave a list of about 170 TCR beta chains associated with cytomegalovirus. The classifier was reported to diagnose cytomegalovirus status with high specificity and sensitivity in both the original cohort and the validation cohort. In a later analysis, TCR association rates were found to vary across HLA loci, with the most associated TCRs seen for DRB1 alleles and the fewest for HLA-C alleles.

In total, 500 to 700 healthy bone marrow donors made up the cohort. At the time of sampling, every cohort member was nominally healthy, though immune exposures that went unrecorded were likely present. The donor tested CMV seronegative, placing the donor among the approximately 400 seronegative members of the cohort. Each donor provided a peripheral blood sample, and peripheral blood mononuclear cells were used for TCR beta sequencing. The Qiagen DNeasy Blood Extraction Kit was used to extract genomic DNA from the blood cell samples. The sequenced sample was PBMCs. The origin of this receptor is a woman aged 25 to 39 in good health and CMV-seronegative. The chain uses TRBV28 and TRBJ2-3, with 10 central nucleotides matching TRBD2. CDR3 protein: CASSPTSTLAGGTDTQYF. At the DNA level, the sequence is TGTGCCAGCAGCCCGACTTCAACCCTAGCGGGGGGCACAGATACGCAGTATTTT.